The 20 T cell receptor beta chains below were found in one sample sequenced in a study of CD8 T cells in ankylosing spondylitis. TCRdb re-called the 5' RACE reads through MiXCR, storing one row per CDR3 protein. The sample includes 200,000 to 250,000 distinct CDR3 sequences, roughly 25% of them seen just once. The material sequenced was blood, either unsorted or a sorted T cell fraction (not recorded which). The receptors here all came from a male donor with ankylosing spondylitis or in good health (not recorded which).

This clonotype was seen at least ten times. The chain is built from TRBV9 and TRBJ2-1, with TRBD2 matching 11 bases. There are 16 residues in the CDR3. In germline, CDR1 is SGDLS, CDR2 YYNGEE. The junction had 6 bases not matched to a gene; V was cut back by 4 bases and J by 3 bases. The CDR3 region has the DNA TGTGCCAGCAGCTTCCGAACTAGCGGGGGCTACAATGAGCAGTTCTTC. Amino acids: CASSFRTSGGYNEQFF.

At least ten counts were recorded for this clonotype. This sequence joins TRBV7-9 and TRBJ1-5; no reliable D call. Trimming took 5 bases from V and 2 from J, leaving 7 bases between them. Germline assignment: CDR1 SEHNR and CDR2 FQNEAQ (reference sequence). The CDR3 is 13 residues long. CDR3 in amino acids: CASSLDGNQPQHF. In DNA form, the CDR3 reads TGTGCCAGCAGCCTGGACGGCAATCAGCCCCAGCATTTT.

The V and J genes are TRBV7-6 and TRBJ2-5; the D is unclear. Trimming cost V 2 bases and J 2 bases, with 9 bases left between them. This CDR3 has 14 amino acids. Germline CDR1 and CDR2: SGHVS and FNYEAQ. As DNA, the CDR3 is TGTGCCAGCAGCTTACTGACAAGTCAAGAGACCCAGTACTTC. Translating gives CASSLLTSQETQYF.

This clonotype was recorded many times. The CDR3 loop is CASSLQGIPYEQYF. CDR3 sequence (DNA): TGTGCCAGCAGCTTACAGGGGATACCCTACGAGCAGTACTTC. The rearrangement joins TRBV11-2 to TRBJ2-7; tentative D call: TRBD1 (6 bases). Germline assignment: CDR1 SGHAT and CDR2 FQNNGV. V was pared by 2 bases and J by 2 bases, with 10 bases between. This CDR3 has 14 amino acids.

This clonotype came up a few times. This chain uses TRBV5-1 with TRBJ2-5; 14 bases fit TRBD2. V shed 4 bases, J shed 0 bases, and the junction held 11 bases outside the gene matches. This CDR3 region has 19 residues. CDR1 is SGHRS, CDR2 YFSETQ, per germline. Written as DNA, the CDR3 is TGCGCCAGCAGCCCGGCAGGACTAGCGGGAGGAGGGTACCAAGAGACCCAGTACTTC. It encodes CASSPAGLAGGGYQETQYF.

The rearrangement links TRBV7-2 to TRBJ2-1; D is undetermined. The CDR3 has 11 residues. The V end was cut by 4 bases, the J end by 7 bases, with 5 bases between. The germline V gene encodes CDR1 SGHTA and CDR2 FQGNSA. As DNA, the CDR3 is TGTGCCAGCAGCTGGCGGAATGAGCAGTTCTTC. Translated: CASSWRNEQFF.

This clonotype was seen ten or more times. The V call is TRBV5-6, the J call TRBJ1-4; 8 nucleotides align to TRBD1. The length of the CDR3 is 15 residues. Trimming removed 4 bases from V and 2 bases from J; junction bases left unmatched: 4. Germline CDR1 SGHDT, CDR2 YYEEEE. CDR3 DNA: TGTGCCAGCAGCGTGCGGACAGGGACTAATGAAAAACTGTTTTTT. Protein product: CASSVRTGTNEKLFF.

This clonotype was detected a few times. The CDR3 loop is CASSGLAGVKETQYF. DNA of the CDR3: TGTGCCAGCAGCGGACTAGCGGGCGTTAAAGAGACCCAGTACTTC. The V and J genes are TRBV2 and TRBJ2-5, with TRBD2 identical over 11 bases. V shed 6 bases and J 3 bases; nucleotides not matched to a gene: 6. Germline values: CDR1 SNHLY, CDR2 FYNNEI. The CDR3 totals 15 residues.

This clonotype has only a few counts. This chain joins TRBV20-1 and TRBJ2-1, with 10 bases that match TRBD2. Trimming at V came to 2 bases and at J to 4 bases, leaving 2 bases not matched to a gene. This CDR3 comprises 14 residues. Germline V lookup: CDR1 DFQATT, CDR2 SNEGSKA (reference sequence). The CDR3 DNA reads TGCAGTGCTAGATCTAGCGGGGGTTACAATGAGCAGTTCTTC. Translated: CSARSSGGYNEQFF.

In the case of this clonotype: This may arise from a read error, as a much more abundant clone is one base away. V gene TRBV5-6 combines with J gene TRBJ2-1; either TRBD1 or TRBD2 may supply D (5 bases each). CDR1 is SGHDT and CDR2 is YYEEEE in the germline V gene. This CDR3 spans 15 amino acids. CDR3 in amino acids: CASSFRGLSSNEQFF. CDR3 coding DNA: TGTGCCAGCAGCTTTCGGGGCCTCTCCTCCAATGAGCAGTTCTTC.

This clonotype turned up a few times. The CDR3 is CSAPPEGGWRETQYF. The CDR3 coding sequence is TGCAGTGCCCCTCCCGAGGGGGGCTGGAGAGAGACCCAGTACTTC. The chain uses TRBV20-1 and TRBJ2-5; D is possibly TRBD1 or TRBD2 (6 bases each). V dropped 6 bases and J dropped 4 bases, with 21 bases sitting between them. Germline lookup yields CDR1 DFQATT and CDR2 SNEGSKA (reference sequence). CDR3 size: 15 residues.

In its sample, this clonotype was seen a few times. This chain links TRBV20-1 with TRBJ2-7; possibly TRBD1 for D (6 bases). Germline V gene lookup returns CDR1 DFQATT and CDR2 SNEGSKA (reference sequence). Trimming cost V 1 base and J 2 bases, with 9 bases left between them. This CDR3 has 13 amino acids. The CDR3 bases are TGCAGTGCTAGAGGGGACAAGACCTACGAGCAGTACTTC. Translated, it gives CSARGDKTYEQYF.

This clonotype has a count of ten or more. The chain has TRBV5-5 and TRBJ2-3; 13 nucleotides line up with TRBD2. The CDR3 contains 16 residues. Looked up from germline, CDR1 is SGHKS and CDR2 is YYEKEE (reference sequence). J gave up 1 base and V 4 bases, and 3 bases lay outside the gene matches. Here the CDR3 reads CASSTGLAGGTDTQYF. CDR3 DNA sequence: TGTGCCAGCAGCACAGGACTAGCGGGGGGCACAGATACGCAGTATTTT.

The J gene is TRBJ2-1, the V gene TRBV20-1; 7 bases agree with TRBD2. J was trimmed by 7 bases and V by 1 base; bases with no gene match: 10. Per the germline V gene, CDR1 is DFQATT and CDR2 is SNEGSKA (reference sequence). CDR3 size: 15 residues. DNA for the CDR3: TGCAGTGCTAGAGTGGGGGGAGGGCCTACGAATGAGCAGTTCTTC. Amino acid sequence: CSARVGGGPTNEQFF.

The genes are TRBV12-3 or TRBV12-4 and TRBJ1-1, with TRBD1 as a possible D gene (5 bases). The CDR3 totals 13 residues. V was shortened by 8 bases and J by 8 bases, with 18 bases between the two germline ends. The CDR3 sequence is CASQGFPGGEAFF. DNA for the CDR3: TGTGCCAGCCAAGGGTTCCCCGGGGGGGAAGCTTTCTTT.

The rearrangement joins TRBV6-5 to TRBJ2-2, with D tentatively TRBD2 (5 bases). This CDR3 spans 16 amino acids. The germline V gene has CDR1 MNHEY and CDR2 SVGAGI. Trimming shortened V by 5 bases and J by 5 bases, and 18 bases separated the two germline ends. The CDR3 region is CASSHAAGVGTGELFF. The CDR3 DNA sequence: TGTGCCAGCAGTCACGCAGCCGGGGTCGGAACCGGGGAGCTGTTTTTT.

As for this clonotype: A read error may produce the germline difference seen at one junction end. The chain combines TRBV7-7 with TRBJ1-2; D is unclear. The CDR3 extends over 16 amino acids. Germline CDR1 and CDR2: SSHAT and FNYEAQ (reference sequence). Here the CDR3 DNA reads TGTGCTAGCAGCTTAGATTCCTGGACCAAGGGCTATGGCTACACCTTC. This codes for CASSLDSWTKGYGYTF.

The chain joins TRBV20-1 to TRBJ2-7; 8 bases line up with TRBD1. The J segment lost 1 base and the V segment lost 6 bases, leaving 5 bases of the junction unmatched. Germline loops: CDR1 DFQATT, CDR2 SNEGSKA (reference sequence). CDR3 length equals 13 residues. The CDR3 nucleotides read TGCAGTGCCCGGACAGGGAGTTCCTACGAGCAGTACTTC. Translated: CSARTGSSYEQYF.

There are a few counts of this clonotype. The chain is built from TRBV20-1 and TRBJ2-1, with D unresolved. CDR1 and CDR2 from the germline V gene are DFQATT and SNEGSKA (reference sequence). The CDR3 is 13 amino acids. The ends were cut back, 7 bases at V and 0 bases at J, with 10 bases in the middle. The DNA of the CDR3 is TGCAGTGGCAGGTCAAGCTCCTACAATGAGCAGTTCTTC. It yields the protein CSGRSSSYNEQFF.

This clonotype was counted at least ten times. The V gene is TRBV11-2, the J gene TRBJ2-1; 11 positions match TRBD2. The CDR3 length is 15 residues. Unmatched junction bases numbered 11, after V lost 1 base and J lost 15 bases. Per germline, CDR1 SGHAT and CDR2 FQNNGV. The CDR3 loop is CASSLVSALAGVMFF. CDR3 in DNA: TGTGCCAGCAGCTTAGTTTCCGCACTAGCGGGAGTGATGTTCTTC.